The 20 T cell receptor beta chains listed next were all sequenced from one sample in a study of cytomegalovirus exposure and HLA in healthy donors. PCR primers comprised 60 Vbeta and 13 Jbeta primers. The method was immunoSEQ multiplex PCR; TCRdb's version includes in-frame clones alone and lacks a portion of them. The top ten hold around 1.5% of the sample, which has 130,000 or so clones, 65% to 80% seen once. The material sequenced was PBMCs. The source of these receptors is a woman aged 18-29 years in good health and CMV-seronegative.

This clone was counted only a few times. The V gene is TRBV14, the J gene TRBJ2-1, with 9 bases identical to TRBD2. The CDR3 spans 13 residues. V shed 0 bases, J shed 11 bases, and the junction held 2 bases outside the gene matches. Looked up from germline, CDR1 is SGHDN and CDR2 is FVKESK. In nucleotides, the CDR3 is TGTGCCAGCAGCCAAGATCTAGCGGGGAAGCAGTTCTTC. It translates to CASSQDLAGKQFF. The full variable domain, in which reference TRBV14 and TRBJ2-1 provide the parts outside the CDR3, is EAGVTQFPSHSVIEKGQTVTLRCDPISGHDNLYWYRRVMGKEIKFLLHFVKESKQDESGMPNNRFLAERTGGTYSTLKVQPAELEDSGVYFCASSQDLAGKQFFGPGTRLTVL.

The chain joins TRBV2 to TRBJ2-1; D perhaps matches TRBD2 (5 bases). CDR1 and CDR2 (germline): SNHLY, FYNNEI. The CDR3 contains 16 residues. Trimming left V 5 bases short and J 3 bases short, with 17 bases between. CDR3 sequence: CASSPFEGANYNEQFF. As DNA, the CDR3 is TGTGCCAGCAGTCCTTTCGAGGGAGCAAACTACAATGAGCAGTTCTTC.

CDR3 sequence: CSVPQPGLAPYEQYF. The CDR3 coding sequence is TGCAGCGTTCCACAACCGGGACTAGCGCCCTACGAGCAGTACTTC. The chain has TRBV29-1 and TRBJ2-7; TRBD2 aligns across 10 bases. Germline V gene data show CDR1 as SQVTM and CDR2 as ANQGSEA. The junction had 9 bases not matched to a gene; V was cut back by 5 bases and J by 2 bases. This CDR3 region has 15 residues.

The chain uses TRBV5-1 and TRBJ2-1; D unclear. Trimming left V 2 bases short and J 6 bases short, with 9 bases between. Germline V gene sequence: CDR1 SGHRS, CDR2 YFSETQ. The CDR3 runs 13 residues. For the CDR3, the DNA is TGCGCCAGCAGCTTAAGGAGAGGCAATGAGCAGTTCTTC. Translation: CASSLRRGNEQFF.

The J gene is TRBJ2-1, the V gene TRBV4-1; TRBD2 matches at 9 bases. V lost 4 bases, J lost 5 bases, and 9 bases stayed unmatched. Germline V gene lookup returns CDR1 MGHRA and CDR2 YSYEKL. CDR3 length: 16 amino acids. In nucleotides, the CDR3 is TGCGCCAGCAGCCGAATGGGACTAGCAGTCGACAATGAGCAGTTCTTC. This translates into CASSRMGLAVDNEQFF.

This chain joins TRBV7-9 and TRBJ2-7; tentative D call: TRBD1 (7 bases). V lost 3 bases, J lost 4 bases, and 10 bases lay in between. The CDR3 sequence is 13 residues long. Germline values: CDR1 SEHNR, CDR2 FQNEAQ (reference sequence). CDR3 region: CASSFQGGYEQYF. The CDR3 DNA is TGTGCCAGCAGCTTCCAGGGGGGATACGAGCAGTACTTC.

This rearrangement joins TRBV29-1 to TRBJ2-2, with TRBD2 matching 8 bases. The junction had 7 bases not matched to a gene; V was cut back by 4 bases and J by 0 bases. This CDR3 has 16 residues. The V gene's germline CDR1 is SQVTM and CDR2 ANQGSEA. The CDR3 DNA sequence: TGCAGCGTTGTACCAGCGGGGGCTTCGAACACCGGGGAGCTGTTTTTT. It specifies CSVVPAGASNTGELFF.

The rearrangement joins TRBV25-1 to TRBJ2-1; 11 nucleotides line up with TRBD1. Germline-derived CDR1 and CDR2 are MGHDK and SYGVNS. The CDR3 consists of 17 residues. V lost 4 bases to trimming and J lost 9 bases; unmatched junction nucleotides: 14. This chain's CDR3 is CASSASPGTGGLGEQFF. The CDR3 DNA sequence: TGTGCCAGCAGTGCGTCGCCCGGGACAGGGGGATTGGGTGAGCAGTTCTTC. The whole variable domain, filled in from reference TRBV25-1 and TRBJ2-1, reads EADIYQTPRYLVIGTGKKITLECSQTMGHDKMYWYQQDPGMELHLIHYSYGVNSTEKGDLSSESTVSRIRTEHFPLTLESARPSHTSQYLCASSASPGTGGLGEQFFGPGTRLTVL.

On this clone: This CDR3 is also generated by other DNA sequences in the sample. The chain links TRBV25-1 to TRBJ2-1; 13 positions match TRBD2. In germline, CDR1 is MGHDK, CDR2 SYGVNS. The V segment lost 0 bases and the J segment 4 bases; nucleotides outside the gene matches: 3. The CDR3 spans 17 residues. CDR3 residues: CASSEYVGLAGYNEQFF. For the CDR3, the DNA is TGTGCCAGCAGTGAATATGTGGGACTAGCGGGATACAATGAGCAGTTCTTC.

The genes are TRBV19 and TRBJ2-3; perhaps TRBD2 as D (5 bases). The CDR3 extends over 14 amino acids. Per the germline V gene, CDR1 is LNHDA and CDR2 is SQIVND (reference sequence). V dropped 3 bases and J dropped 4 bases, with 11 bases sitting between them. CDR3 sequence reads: CASSIGLASDTQYF. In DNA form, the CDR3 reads TGTGCCAGTAGTATTGGGCTAGCATCAGATACGCAGTATTTT.

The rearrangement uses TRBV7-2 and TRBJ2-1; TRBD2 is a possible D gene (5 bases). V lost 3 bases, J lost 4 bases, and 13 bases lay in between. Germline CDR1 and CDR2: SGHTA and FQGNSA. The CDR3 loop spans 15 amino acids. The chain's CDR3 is CASSFRGSVYNEQFF. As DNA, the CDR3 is TGTGCCAGCAGCTTCCGGGGTTCGGTGTACAATGAGCAGTTCTTC.

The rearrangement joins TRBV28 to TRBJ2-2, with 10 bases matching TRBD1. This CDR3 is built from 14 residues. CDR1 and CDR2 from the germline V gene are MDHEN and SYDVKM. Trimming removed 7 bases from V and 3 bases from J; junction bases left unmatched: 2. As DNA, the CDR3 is TGTGCCAGCATGGGACAGGGGTACACCGGGGAGCTGTTTTTT. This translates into CASMGQGYTGELFF. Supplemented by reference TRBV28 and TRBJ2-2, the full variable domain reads DVKVTQSSRYLVKRTGEKVFLECVQDMDHENMFWYRQDPGLGLRLIYFSYDVKMKEKGDIPEGYSVSREKKERFSLILESASTNQTSMYLCASMGQGYTGELFFGEGSRLTVL.

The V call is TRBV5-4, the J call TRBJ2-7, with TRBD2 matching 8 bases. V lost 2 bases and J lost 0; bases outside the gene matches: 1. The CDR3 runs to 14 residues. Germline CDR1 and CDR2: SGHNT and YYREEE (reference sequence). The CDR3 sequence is CASSLSGSSYEQYF. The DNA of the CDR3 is TGTGCCAGCAGCTTAAGCGGGAGCTCCTACGAGCAGTACTTC.

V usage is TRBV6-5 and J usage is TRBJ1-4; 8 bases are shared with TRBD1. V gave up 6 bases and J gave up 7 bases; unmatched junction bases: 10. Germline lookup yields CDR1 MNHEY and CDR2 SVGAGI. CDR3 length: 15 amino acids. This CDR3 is CASRYNGQGGEKLFF. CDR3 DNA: TGTGCCAGCAGGTATAATGGACAGGGCGGTGAAAAACTGTTTTTT.

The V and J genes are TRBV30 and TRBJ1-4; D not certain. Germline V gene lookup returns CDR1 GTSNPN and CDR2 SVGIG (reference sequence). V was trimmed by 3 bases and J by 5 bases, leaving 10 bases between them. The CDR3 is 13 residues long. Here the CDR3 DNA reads TGTGCCTGGAGCCGGGGATTGAATGAAAAACTGTTTTTT. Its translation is CAWSRGLNEKLFF. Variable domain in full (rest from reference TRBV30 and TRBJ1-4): SQTIHQWPATLVQPVGSPLSLECTVEGTSNPNLYWYRQAAGRGLQLLFYSVGIGQISSEVPQNLSASRPQDRQFILSSKKLLLSDSGFYLCAWSRGLNEKLFFGSGTQLSVL.

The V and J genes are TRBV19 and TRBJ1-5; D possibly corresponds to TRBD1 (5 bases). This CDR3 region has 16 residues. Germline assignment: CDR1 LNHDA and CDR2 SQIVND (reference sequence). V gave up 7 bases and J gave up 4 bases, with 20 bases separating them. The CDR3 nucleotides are TGTGCCAGTACCCAGACAGACAGACGCCTAAATCAGCCCCAGCATTTT. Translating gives CASTQTDRRLNQPQHF.

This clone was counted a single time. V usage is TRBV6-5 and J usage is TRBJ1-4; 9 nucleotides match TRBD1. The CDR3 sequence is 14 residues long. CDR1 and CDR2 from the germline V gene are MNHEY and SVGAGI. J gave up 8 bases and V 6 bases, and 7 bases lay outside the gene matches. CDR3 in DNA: TGTGCCAGCAGGTCCGGGACAGGGAACGAAAAACTGTTTTTT. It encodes CASRSGTGNEKLFF.

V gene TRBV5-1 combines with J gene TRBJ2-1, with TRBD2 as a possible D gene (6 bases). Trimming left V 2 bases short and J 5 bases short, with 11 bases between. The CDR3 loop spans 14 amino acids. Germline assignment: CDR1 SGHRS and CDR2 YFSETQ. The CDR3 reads CASSLGTSNNEQFF. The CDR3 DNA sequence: TGCGCCAGCAGCTTAGGGACTTCTAACAATGAGCAGTTCTTC.

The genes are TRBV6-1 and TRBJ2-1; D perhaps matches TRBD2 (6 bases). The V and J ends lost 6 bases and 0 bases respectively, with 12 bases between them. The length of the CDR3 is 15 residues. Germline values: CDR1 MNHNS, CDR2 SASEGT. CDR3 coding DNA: TGTGCCAGCAGCGGTAGCGGAAGCTCCTACAATGAGCAGTTCTTC. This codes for CASSGSGSSYNEQFF.

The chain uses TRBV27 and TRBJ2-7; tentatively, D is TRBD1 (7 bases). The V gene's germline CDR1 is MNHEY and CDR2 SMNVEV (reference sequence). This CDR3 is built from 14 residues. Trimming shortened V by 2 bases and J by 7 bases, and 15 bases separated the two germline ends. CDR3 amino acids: CASSLTPPGGEQYF. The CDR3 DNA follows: TGTGCCAGCAGTTTAACCCCTCCAGGGGGGGAGCAGTACTTC.